The TCR beta chain described here comes from a study of long-term antiretroviral therapy in people with HIV. The V end was cut by 0 bases, the J end by 7 bases, with 12 bases between. Germline-derived CDR1 and CDR2 are LGHNT and FRNRAP. This CDR3 contains 15 residues. General study results and limits: Unavailable data included ART adherence, viral resistance and therapy changes (switches in treatment).

As regards this clone: Its specificity is unknown.

Running of the v3.0 immunoSEQ assay took place at survey level. The assay was immunoSEQ multiplex PCR, and TCRdb's table has in-frame clones only and misses some. The sample holds over 30,000 clones, around 86% seen once. The gene calls are TRBV12-5 and TRBJ1-4; D might be TRBD1 (6 bases). The input for sequencing was unsorted PBMCs, taken 1 year after starting antiretroviral therapy. This TCR was recovered from a man between 18 and 29 years old with HIV. The CDR3 bases are TGTGCTAGTGGTTTGGTATCGGGGGGCGGTGAAAAACTGTTTTTT. Translating gives CASGLVSGGGEKLFF.